The clone carrying this TCR beta chain has only a few counts. Its cognate antigen is unknown. The junction differs from germline at one of its ends, possibly a read error. TCRalpha and TCRbeta libraries used 5'RACE with constant-segment primers and UMIs. Using its own MiXCR run on the 5' RACE reads, TCRdb lists one record per CDR3 protein. The sample yields roughly 280,000 distinct CDR3 sequences, approximately 8% seen once. The sample belongs to a study of T-cell memory formation after mild COVID-19. Overall study: In these data, TCR clusters were largely donor specific. Study results and caveats: What remained unconfirmed was the SARS-CoV-2 specificity of second-wave clones peaking on day 37. For contracting clones, CD4+ ones sat mainly in CM and EM, CD8+ in EMRA.

Germline V lookup: CDR1 SGHVS, CDR2 FQNEAQ. There are 12 residues in the CDR3. The sample was PBMCs or a T cell subset sorted from them (not recorded which). This chain links TRBV7-8 with TRBJ1-2; 9 bases line up with TRBD1. The receptor was isolated from a man aged 18 to 29 who had mild COVID-19 (a few samples of this study predate the infection). Cell type and time point are not known. CDR3 residues: CASSLDRGRRAF. For the CDR3, the DNA is TGTGCCAGCAGCCTGGACAGGGGCCGTCGCGCCTTC.